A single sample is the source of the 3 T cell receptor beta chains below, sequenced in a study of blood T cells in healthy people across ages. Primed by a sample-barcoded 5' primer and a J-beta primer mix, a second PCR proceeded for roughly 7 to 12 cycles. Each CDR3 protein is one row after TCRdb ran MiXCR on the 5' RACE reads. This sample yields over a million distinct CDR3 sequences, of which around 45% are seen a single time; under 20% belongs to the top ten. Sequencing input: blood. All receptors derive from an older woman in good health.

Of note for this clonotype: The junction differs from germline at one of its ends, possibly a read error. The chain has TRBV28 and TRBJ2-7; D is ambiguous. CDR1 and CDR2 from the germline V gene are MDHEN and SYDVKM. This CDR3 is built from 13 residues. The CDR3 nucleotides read TGTGCCCGCAGCCAGCCCCCCAGCTACGAGCAGTACTTC. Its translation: CARSQPPSYEQYF.

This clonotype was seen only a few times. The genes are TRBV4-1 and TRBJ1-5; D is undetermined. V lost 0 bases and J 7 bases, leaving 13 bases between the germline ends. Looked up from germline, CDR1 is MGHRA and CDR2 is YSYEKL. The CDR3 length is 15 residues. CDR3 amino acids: CASSQELRVGQPQHF. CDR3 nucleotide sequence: TGCGCCAGCAGCCAAGAACTGCGGGTGGGGCAGCCCCAGCATTTT.

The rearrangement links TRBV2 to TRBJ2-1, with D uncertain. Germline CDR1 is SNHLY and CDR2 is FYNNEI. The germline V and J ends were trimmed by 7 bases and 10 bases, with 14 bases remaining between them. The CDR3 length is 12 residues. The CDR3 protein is CASTLLLREQFF. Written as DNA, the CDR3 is TGTGCCAGCACCCTCCTTCTGAGGGAGCAGTTCTTC. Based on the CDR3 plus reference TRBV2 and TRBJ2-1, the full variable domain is EPEVTQTPSHQVTQMGQEVILRCVPISNHLYFYWYRQILGQKVEFLVSFYNNEISEKSEIFDDQFSVERPDGSNFTLKIRSTKLEDSAMYFCASTLLLREQFFGPGTRLTVL.